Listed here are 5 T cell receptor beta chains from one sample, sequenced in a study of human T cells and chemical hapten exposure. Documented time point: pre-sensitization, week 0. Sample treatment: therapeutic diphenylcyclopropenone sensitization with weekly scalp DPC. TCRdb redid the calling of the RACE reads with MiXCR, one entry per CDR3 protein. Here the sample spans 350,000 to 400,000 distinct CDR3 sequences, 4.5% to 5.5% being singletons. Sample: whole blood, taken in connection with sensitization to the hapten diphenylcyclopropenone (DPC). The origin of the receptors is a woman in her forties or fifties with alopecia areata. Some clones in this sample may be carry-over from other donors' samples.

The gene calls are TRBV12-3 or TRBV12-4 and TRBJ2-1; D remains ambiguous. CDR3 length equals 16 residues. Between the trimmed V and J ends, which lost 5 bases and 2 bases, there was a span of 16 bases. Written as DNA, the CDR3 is TGTGCCAGCAGTGGCCGCCTAGAGGTCCCCTACAATGAGCAGTTCTTC. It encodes CASSGRLEVPYNEQFF.

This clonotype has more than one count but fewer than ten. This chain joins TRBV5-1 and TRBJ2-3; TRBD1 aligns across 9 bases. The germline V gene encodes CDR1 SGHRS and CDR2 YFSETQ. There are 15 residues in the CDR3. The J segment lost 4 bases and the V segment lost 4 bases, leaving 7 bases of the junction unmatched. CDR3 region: CASSPGTGRADTQYF. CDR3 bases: TGCGCCAGCAGCCCTGGGACAGGGCGGGCAGATACGCAGTATTTT. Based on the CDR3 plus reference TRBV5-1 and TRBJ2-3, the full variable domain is KAGVTQTPRYLIKTRGQQVTLSCSPISGHRSVSWYQQTPGQGLQFLFEYFSETQRNKGNFPGRFSGRQFSNSRSEMNVSTLELGDSALYLCASSPGTGRADTQYFGPGTRLTVL.

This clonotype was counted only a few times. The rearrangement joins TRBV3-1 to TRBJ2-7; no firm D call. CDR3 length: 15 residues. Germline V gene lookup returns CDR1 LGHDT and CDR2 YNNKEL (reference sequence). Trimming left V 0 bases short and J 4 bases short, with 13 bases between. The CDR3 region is CASSQDGSRNYEQYF. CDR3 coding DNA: TGTGCCAGCAGCCAAGATGGTAGCAGAAATTACGAGCAGTACTTC.

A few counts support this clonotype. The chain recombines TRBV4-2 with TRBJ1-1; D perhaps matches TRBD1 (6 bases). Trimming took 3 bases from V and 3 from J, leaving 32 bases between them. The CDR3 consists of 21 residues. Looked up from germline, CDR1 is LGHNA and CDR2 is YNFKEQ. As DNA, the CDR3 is TGTGCCAGCAGCCAGCAGGCCTGGGACACCGCGCGTATTTATCTGTACACTGAAGCTTTCTTT. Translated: CASSQQAWDTARIYLYTEAFF.

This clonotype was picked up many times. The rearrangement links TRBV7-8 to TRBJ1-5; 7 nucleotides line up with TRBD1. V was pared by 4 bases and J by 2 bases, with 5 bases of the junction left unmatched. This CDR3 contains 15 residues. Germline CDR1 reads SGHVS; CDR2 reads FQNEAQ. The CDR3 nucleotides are TGTGCCAGCAGCTCCCGACAGGGTGGCAATCAGCCCCAGCATTTT. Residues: CASSSRQGGNQPQHF.